A single sample gave rise to the 21 T cell receptor beta chains below, sequenced in a study of tissue T cells after allogeneic stem cell transplantation. Repertoires were generated with immunoSEQ multiplex PCR, while TCRdb's copy carries only in-frame clones and drops some. The sample contains 4,500 or so clones, around 43% of which appear only once. The time point was: mouse harvest day 14 after allogeneic transplant. Mouse grafts combined 10^7 T-cell-depleted bone marrow cells with 10^6 splenic CD5+ T cells. The specimen sequenced was lymph node tissue. The receptors were sampled from a female BALB/c mouse given C57BL/6 T cells with graft-versus-host disease after an allogeneic hematopoietic cell transplant.

Comments on this clone: Gene and germline names: mouse. Read coverage stops 1 residue before the CDR3 terminus; the germline J gene supplies the remainder. The chain has TRBV2 and TRBJ2-7; 7 bases line up with TRBD2. This CDR3 has 14 residues. The ends lost 0 bases at V and 3 bases at J; junction bases unmatched: 2. The germline gives CDR1 LGHNA, CDR2 YSYQKL. The sequenced part of the CDR3 DNA is TGTGCCAGCAGCCAAGAACCTGGGGGCTATGAACAGTAC. It codes for CASSQEPGGYEQY. The entire CDR3 sequence reads CASSQEPGGYEQYF.

This clone was counted only a few times. The gene names given are mouse names. The CDR3 end is not reached by the read, which stops 1 residue before it; the germline J gene fills it in. J is TRBJ2-7 and V is TRBV26; 8 bases align to TRBD2. Germline-derived CDR1 and CDR2 are KGHPV and FQNQEV (reference sequence). The trim removed 6 bases at V and 0 bases at J, leaving 1 base unmatched. The CDR3 covers 13 residues. This CDR3 is CASRTGDSYEQYF. The covered CDR3 bases are TGTGCCAGCAGGACTGGGGACTCCTATGAACAGTAC. Full variable domain (rest looked up from reference TRBV26 and TRBJ2-7): NSKVIQTPRYLVKGQGQKAKMRCIPEKGHPVVFWYQQNKNNEFKFLINFQNQEVLQQIDMTEKRFSAECPSNSPCSLEIQSSEAGDSALYLCASRTGDSYEQYFGPGTRLTVL.

This clone has only a few counts. The gene symbols are mouse symbols. The CDR3 end lies 1 residue beyond the end of the read and is filled in from the germline J gene. This chain connects TRBV1 to TRBJ2-2; a weak D match, TRBD2 (7 bases). With 0 bases removed from V and 6 bases from J, the gap between germline ends came to 11 bases. The CDR3 has 15 residues. Germline V gene sequence: CDR1 NSQYPW, CDR2 LRSPGD (reference sequence). The CDR3 bases that were read are TGCACCTGCAGTGCAGATAGGGGGGGACCCGGGCAGCTCTAC. Encoded protein: CTCSADRGGPGQLY. The entire CDR3 protein reads CTCSADRGGPGQLYF.

This clone is categorized as large. Gene names and germline match the mouse. CDR3: CASSTGLGSSQNTLYF. The sequenced CDR3 bases are TGTGCTAGCAGTACGGGACTGGGGTCTAGTCAAAACACCTTGTAC. This chain uses TRBV17 with TRBJ2-4, with 10 nucleotides matching TRBD2. The DNA ends 1 residue before the CDR3 does, and the rest of the CDR3 is filled in from the germline J gene. The CDR3 sequence is 16 residues long. Germline V gene lookup returns CDR1 MNHDT and CDR2 YYDKIL. With 4 bases clipped from V and 0 bases from J, the junction kept 4 bases outside the gene matches.

This clone was counted between two and nine times. Each gene name is a mouse one. The missing CDR3 end, 1 residue past where the read stops, is filled in from the germline J gene. This sequence joins TRBV5 and TRBJ2-7; 8 bases align to TRBD2. The CDR3 length is 15 residues. CDR1 and CDR2 from the germline V gene are LGHNA and YNLKQL (reference sequence). J gave up 2 bases and V 0 bases, and 3 bases lay outside the gene matches. CDR3 protein: CASSQDGGGPYEQYF. CDR3 DNA, as far as it was read: TGTGCCAGCAGCCAAGACGGGGGGGGCCCCTATGAACAGTAC.

By proportion, this clone is large. Gene labels here are mouse ones. The read finishes 1 residue shy of the CDR3 end, and the germline J gene is used to complete it. The chain is built from TRBV26 and TRBJ1-2; unclear D gene. The CDR3 has 13 amino acids. V was clipped by 2 bases and J by 1 base, with 5 bases between them. Germline CDR1 and CDR2: KGHPV and FQNQEV (reference sequence). Incomplete CDR3 DNA: TGTGCCAGCAGTCTGGGCAGAAACTCCGACTACACC. Its protein product is CASSLGRNSDYT. The entire CDR3 sequence reads CASSLGRNSDYTF. Filled out from reference TRBV26 and TRBJ1-2, the complete variable domain reads NSKVIQTPRYLVKGQGQKAKMRCIPEKGHPVVFWYQQNKNNEFKFLINFQNQEVLQQIDMTEKRFSAECPSNSPCSLEIQSSEAGDSALYLCASSLGRNSDYTFGSGTRLLVI.

A remark on this clone: Germline and genes here are mouse. Read sequence stops 1 residue before the CDR3 end, and the germline J gene provides the missing end. This chain connects TRBV26 to TRBJ2-5, with 10 bases identical to TRBD2. CDR1 is KGHPV, CDR2 FQNQEV, per germline (reference sequence). J lost 2 bases, V lost 4 bases, and 0 bases had no gene match. The CDR3 has 14 residues. The CDR3 sequence is CASSRLGGQDTQYF. CDR3 DNA (partial): TGTGCCAGCAGTCGACTGGGGGGCCAAGACACCCAGTAC.

Comments on this clone: Gene names refer to mouse genes. The CDR3 reads CASSRQGTEVFF. The covered CDR3 bases are TGTGCCAGCTCCCGACAGGGGACAGAAGTCTTC. V gene TRBV12-1 combines with J gene TRBJ1-1; 8 positions agree with TRBD1. The CDR3 end is not reached by the read, which stops 1 residue before it; the germline J gene fills it in. This CDR3 contains 12 residues. V shed 4 bases, J shed 5 bases, and the junction held 2 bases outside the gene matches. Germline V CDR1 and CDR2: SGHSN, HYEKVE.

This clone is medium-sized in the sample. The genes and germline here are from mouse. The read terminates 1 residue before the CDR3 end, so the remaining end is supplied by the germline J gene. The genes are TRBV19 and TRBJ2-1; the D is unclear. This CDR3 has 14 residues. Per germline, CDR1 FNHDT and CDR2 SITEND (reference sequence). With 4 bases removed from V and 1 base from J, the gap between germline ends came to 9 bases. The CDR3 sequence: CASSSRPNYAEQFF. Partial CDR3 DNA: TGTGCCAGCAGTTCGAGACCAAACTATGCTGAGCAGTTC.

By share, this clone counts as medium-sized. All gene names here are mouse names. The missing CDR3 end, 1 residue past where the read stops, is filled in from the germline J gene. This chain connects TRBV13-1 to TRBJ2-5, with D tentatively TRBD1 or TRBD2 (5 bases each). Deletions cut 0 bases from V and 2 bases from J, with 7 bases between. The CDR3 has 14 residues. Germline assignment: CDR1 NSHNY and CDR2 SYGAGN. The CDR3 spells CASSDGGIQDTQYF. The DNA read from the CDR3 is TGTGCCAGCAGTGATGGGGGGATCCAAGACACCCAGTAC.

A word on this clone: The gene names here belong to mouse. The observed sequence ends 1 residue before the CDR3 terminus, with the missing tail filled in from the germline J gene. The gene calls are TRBV26 and TRBJ2-3; D may be TRBD1 or TRBD2 (5 bases each). V was shortened by 3 bases and J by 0 bases, with 10 bases between the two germline ends. The germline CDR1 and CDR2 sequences are KGHPV and FQNQEV (reference sequence). CDR3 length: 15 residues. Incomplete CDR3 DNA: TGTGCCAGCAGTCTTTTGGGGCGAAGTGCAGAAACGCTGTAT. Amino acid sequence: CASSLLGRSAETLY. The entire CDR3 protein is CASSLLGRSAETLYF.

With respect to this clone: Gene names are the mouse ones. Coverage ceases 1 residue before the CDR3 finishes, and the germline J gene fills in the end. V gene TRBV4 combines with J gene TRBJ2-5, with 8 nucleotides matching TRBD1. This CDR3 spans 13 amino acids. CDR1 is LGHDT, CDR2 YNNKQL, per germline (reference sequence). V lost 5 bases and J lost 5; bases outside the gene matches: 3. This chain's CDR3 is CASSLDRGDTQYF. The DNA read from the CDR3 is TGTGCCAGCAGCCTAGACAGGGGAGACACCCAGTAC.

As regards this clone: Gene names refer to mouse genes. Read data end 1 residue before the CDR3 end; the end is taken from the germline J gene. V and J are TRBV16 and TRBJ2-1; D perhaps matches TRBD1 (6 bases). Per germline, CDR1 SGHSA and CDR2 FRNQAP. Deletions cut 5 bases from V and 0 bases from J, with 8 bases between. This CDR3 contains 14 residues. The CDR3 sequence is CASSLQGNYAEQFF. The DNA read from the CDR3 is TGTGCAAGCAGCCTACAGGGTAACTATGCTGAGCAGTTC.

Turning to this clone: Mouse germline and gene names are used. The read is 1 residue too short to cover the CDR3 end, so that end is filled in from the germline J gene. The chain joins TRBV13-1 to TRBJ2-5; D assignment may be TRBD1 or TRBD2 (6 bases each). V lost 0 bases, J lost 6 bases, and 11 bases lay in between. The CDR3 has 14 amino acids. Looked up from germline, CDR1 is NSHNY and CDR2 is SYGAGN. The CDR3 reads CASSDGGRGDTQYF. CDR3 DNA (partial): TGTGCCAGCAGTGATGGGGGGCGCGGGGACACCCAGTAC.

Comments on this clone: The gene symbols are mouse symbols. Sequencing ends 1 residue short of the CDR3 end; the germline J gene provides the rest. The rearrangement joins TRBV13-1 to TRBJ2-7; the match to TRBD2 covers 9 bases. With 4 bases clipped from V and 0 bases from J, the junction kept 5 bases outside the gene matches. CDR3 length: 15 residues. Per germline, CDR1 NSHNY and CDR2 SYGAGN. The CDR3 DNA, read in part, is TGTGCCAGCAGTATGGACTGGGGAAGCTCCTATGAACAGTAC. This sequence encodes CASSMDWGSSYEQY. In full, the CDR3 is CASSMDWGSSYEQYF.

This clone appeared a few times. Mouse gene names apply. The read terminates 1 residue before the CDR3 end, so the remaining end is supplied by the germline J gene. The chain combines TRBV13-2 with TRBJ2-5, with D possibly TRBD1 on 6 matching bases. CDR1 is NNHNN and CDR2 is SYGAGS in the germline V gene (reference sequence). The CDR3 length is 14 residues. Trimming removed 2 bases from V and 0 bases from J, with 7 bases in between. The CDR3 is CASGDRGNQDTQYF. The CDR3 bases that were read are TGTGCCAGCGGTGACAGGGGTAACCAAGACACCCAGTAC.

This clone is termed medium-sized. These gene names are mouse names. The read comes to an end 1 residue before the CDR3 does, leaving the germline J gene to fill in the end. The chain couples TRBV3 to TRBJ2-7; D is unresolved. The CDR3 extends over 12 amino acids. Per the germline V gene, CDR1 is SNHLY and CDR2 is FYNGKV (reference sequence). Trimming took 1 base from V and 5 from J, leaving 6 bases between them. Here the CDR3 reads CASSLEGDEQYF. The CDR3 DNA, read in part, is TGTGCCAGCAGCTTAGAAGGAGATGAACAGTAC.

The table lists this clone with a few counts. Gene names are mouse gene names. The CDR3 extends 1 residue past the end of the read, so its final part is completed from the germline J gene. The genes are TRBV3 and TRBJ2-4; 8 bases fit TRBD2. Germline CDR1 reads SNHLY; CDR2 reads FYNGKV (reference sequence). Trimming took 5 bases from V and 2 from J; bases not matched to a gene: 6. This CDR3 has 15 residues. Partial CDR3 DNA: TGTGCCAGCAGCGCCTACTGGGGGAATCAAAACACCTTGTAC. It is translated as CASSAYWGNQNTLY. The complete CDR3 protein is CASSAYWGNQNTLYF.

The count of this clone is one. Gene names refer to mouse genes. Read coverage stops 1 residue before the CDR3 terminus; the germline J gene supplies the remainder. The V and J genes are TRBV4 and TRBJ2-1, with TRBD2 identical over 12 bases. With V trimmed by 3 bases and J by 2 bases, 5 bases remained unmatched. From germline, CDR1 is LGHDT and CDR2 YNNKQL (reference sequence). The CDR3 is 17 amino acids. The covered CDR3 bases are TGTGCCAGCAGCTACGACTGGGGGGGCGCTGACTATGCTGAGCAGTTC. Residues: CASSYDWGGADYAEQF. The whole CDR3 protein is CASSYDWGGADYAEQFF.

Regarding this clone: Here the gene names and germline are mouse. The read ends 1 residue shy of where the CDR3 ends; the end is completed using the germline J gene. Other DNA sequences of this sample code for an identical CDR3. This chain uses TRBV16 with TRBJ1-3; 7 bases are shared with TRBD1. With 4 bases clipped from V and 2 bases from J, the junction kept 8 bases outside the gene matches. Germline values: CDR1 SGHSA, CDR2 FRNQAP. This CDR3 contains 16 residues. CDR3 in amino acids: CASSSTGTGAGNTLYF. The part of the CDR3 DNA that was read is TGTGCAAGCAGCTCCACCGGCACAGGGGCTGGAAATACGCTCTAT.

Points on this clone: Genes and germline come from the mouse. The read terminates 1 residue ahead of where the CDR3 ends, so the germline J gene completes it. This chain links TRBV31 with TRBJ1-2; 7 nucleotides line up with TRBD1. V trimming: 0 bases; J trimming: 1 base; junction bases outside the gene matches: 5. CDR1 is GKSSPN, CDR2 SITVG, per germline. The CDR3 loop spans 15 amino acids. The chain's CDR3 is CAWSLGGTVNSDYTF. The covered CDR3 bases are TGTGCCTGGAGTCTAGGAGGGACAGTAAACTCCGACTACACC.